This T cell receptor (beta chain) appears in the sequencing data of a study of Graves' ophthalmopathy and Graves' hyperthyroidism. The CDR3 runs to 18 residues. V lost 5 bases and J lost 4; bases outside the gene matches: 11. Germline values: CDR1 SGHDN, CDR2 FVKESK. Amplification from RNA transcripts yielded the TCR beta CDR3 regions. First-round RT-PCR relied on HTBI primers, and a second-round multiplex PCR came next. TCRdb independently ran MiXCR on the multiplex PCR reads; one entry per CDR3 protein. Among a few hundred thousand distinct CDR3 sequences listed, about 40% were seen once. Diagnosis used clinical symptoms, serum thyroxine, TRAb, thyroid ultrasound and orbital computed tomography.

The chain uses TRBV14 and TRBJ2-6; TRBD1 matches 10 bases. The sequenced material came from peripheral blood or thyroid tissue (not recorded which). The clonotype was recovered from an adult man with Graves' hyperthyroidism. Here the CDR3 reads CASSDRDRGLVGANVLTF. In DNA, the CDR3 is TGTGCCAGCAGCGACCGGGACAGGGGCTTGGTGGGGGCCAACGTCCTGACTTTC.